This T cell receptor beta chain was identified in a study of long-term antiretroviral therapy in people with HIV. Version v3.0 of the immunoSEQ assay was performed at survey level. Method: immunoSEQ multiplex PCR; TCRdb's copy keeps in-frame clones and lacks some. This repertoire shows 16,000 or so clones, over 75% found once; its top ten account for about 16%. The germline CDR1 and CDR2 sequences are MNHNY and SVGAGI (reference sequence). The CDR3 has 15 residues. V lost 1 base and J lost 0, with 7 bases in between. Until DNA extraction, the samples held between about 1-10 million cryopreserved PBMC.

The sequenced sample was unsorted PBMCs, obtained less than 2.2 years before starting antiretroviral therapy. The gene calls are TRBV6-6 and TRBJ1-3; D uncertain. This clonotype was obtained from a man aged 30-40 years with HIV. DNA for the CDR3: TGTGCCAGCAGTTACTTGGGTTTCTCTGGAAACACCATATATTTT. Encoded protein: CASSYLGFSGNTIYF.